Following are 25 T cell receptor beta chains from one sample sequenced in a study of technical replicates of blood from a handful of donors. Here immunoSEQ multiplex PCR was the method, and the copy in TCRdb shows in-frame clones only, minus some. The table has 66,000 or so clones, 97% seen once; the top ten hold approximately 0.18%. Source material: T cells isolated from PBMCs. The receptors stem from a human donor in good health.

The V call is TRBV4-1, the J call TRBJ1-3; the match to TRBD1 covers 7 bases. Germline trimming cut 5 bases from V and 2 bases from J; bases unmatched to any gene: 9. In germline, CDR1 is MGHRA, CDR2 YSYEKL. CDR3 length: 16 residues. This CDR3 is CASSFRQGQAGNTIYF. The CDR3 region has the DNA TGCGCCAGCAGCTTTCGACAGGGACAAGCTGGAAACACCATATATTTT.

The rearrangement joins TRBV6-5 to TRBJ2-7; a weak D match, TRBD1 (6 bases). Germline CDR1 reads MNHEY; CDR2 reads SVGAGI. The CDR3 length is 13 residues. Trimming took 9 bases from V and 3 from J, leaving 15 bases between them. The CDR3, as DNA: TGTGCCAGTAGTCAGGGGTCGGTCTACGAGCAGTACTTC. Its protein is CASSQGSVYEQYF.

The chain recombines TRBV19 with TRBJ1-5; 10 positions agree with TRBD1. This CDR3 contains 14 residues. V lost 5 bases to trimming and J lost 9 bases; unmatched junction nucleotides: 7. Germline CDR1 LNHDA, CDR2 SQIVND (reference sequence). The CDR3 reads CASSSYRDRGPQHF. Here the CDR3 DNA reads TGTGCCAGTAGTTCTTACCGGGACAGGGGGCCCCAGCATTTT.

The chain recombines TRBV28 with TRBJ2-1; 14 nucleotides agree with TRBD2. Per the germline V gene, CDR1 is MDHEN and CDR2 is SYDVKM. There are 15 residues in the CDR3. V lost 2 bases to trimming and J lost 10 bases; unmatched junction nucleotides: 4. CDR3 in amino acids: CASSLPGLAGDEQFF. The CDR3 DNA reads TGTGCCAGCAGTTTACCGGGACTAGCGGGAGACGAGCAGTTCTTC. The complete variable domain, with remaining parts taken from reference TRBV28 and TRBJ2-1, reads DVKVTQSSRYLVKRTGEKVFLECVQDMDHENMFWYRQDPGLGLRLIYFSYDVKMKEKGDIPEGYSVSREKKERFSLILESASTNQTSMYLCASSLPGLAGDEQFFGPGTRLTVL.

The chain links TRBV29-1 to TRBJ2-2, with D possibly being TRBD2 (6 bases). Trimming pared 7 bases from V and 6 bases from J, leaving 12 bases between. This CDR3 has 12 residues. The V gene's germline CDR1 is SQVTM and CDR2 ANQGSEA. CDR3 loop: CSGRGSSGELFF. In DNA form, the CDR3 reads TGCAGCGGTCGGGGGAGCTCCGGGGAGCTGTTTTTT.

Concerning this clone: One end of the junction does not line up with germline, which may come from a read error. This chain uses TRBV28 with TRBJ1-5; 7 bases are a match to TRBD1. The germline V gene has CDR1 MDHEN and CDR2 SYDVKM. The CDR3 spans 11 residues. CDR3 DNA sequence: TGTGCCAGCAGTTCGAGGGGACAGCGCCTTTTT. The encoded protein is CASSSRGQRLF.

The gene calls are TRBV11-3 and TRBJ2-7; 7 nucleotides match TRBD1. The CDR3 has 16 amino acids. CDR1 is SGHNT, CDR2 YENEEA, per germline. The V and J ends lost 5 bases and 1 base, in that order; junction bases with no gene match: 11. Here the CDR3 DNA reads TGTGCCAGCAGCCCTCGGGACAGAGTGGAGTCCTACGAGCAGTACTTC. Amino acid sequence: CASSPRDRVESYEQYF.

The gene calls are TRBV4-1 and TRBJ2-1; TRBD2 agrees at 12 bases. This CDR3 contains 17 residues. V shed 0 bases and J 3 bases; nucleotides not matched to a gene: 3. CDR1 and CDR2 from the germline V gene are MGHRA and YSYEKL. The CDR3 spells CASSQEGLAGIYNEQFF. CDR3 in DNA: TGCGCCAGCAGCCAAGAAGGACTAGCGGGAATCTACAATGAGCAGTTCTTC.

The rearrangement links TRBV9 to TRBJ1-2, with a possible D match to TRBD1 (5 bases). Germline CDR1 is SGDLS and CDR2 is YYNGEE. Trimming took off 0 bases at V and 5 bases at J, with 17 bases between the two ends. CDR3 size: 16 residues. The CDR3 region is CASSVAAGSVRYGYTF. DNA for the CDR3: TGTGCCAGCAGCGTAGCTGCAGGGTCGGTACGATATGGCTACACCTTC.

The rearrangement uses TRBV13 and TRBJ2-7, with TRBD2 identical over 11 bases. Germline assignment: CDR1 PRHDT and CDR2 FYEKMQ (reference sequence). The CDR3 spans 15 residues. Trimming removed 3 bases from V and 4 bases from J; junction bases left unmatched: 5. The CDR3 loop reads CASSLALAGEYEQYF. In DNA, the CDR3 is TGTGCCAGCAGCTTGGCACTAGCGGGAGAATACGAGCAGTACTTC. The full variable domain, its missing parts supplied by reference TRBV13 and TRBJ2-7, is AAGVIQSPRHLIKEKRETATLKCYPIPRHDTVYWYQQGPGQDPQFLISFYEKMQSDKGSIPDRFSAQQFSDYHSELNMSSLELGDSALYFCASSLALAGEYEQYFGPGTRLTVT.

This chain joins TRBV5-5 and TRBJ1-1; no reliable D call. The germline gives CDR1 SGHKS, CDR2 YYEKEE (reference sequence). V was pared by 4 bases and J by 5 bases, with 15 bases between. The CDR3 has 14 residues. The CDR3, as DNA: TGTGCCAGCAGCCCCGCGATATCGAGGACTGAAGCTTTCTTT. Translation: CASSPAISRTEAFF.

The chain joins TRBV28 to TRBJ1-1; no firm D call. Germline lookup yields CDR1 MDHEN and CDR2 SYDVKM. The CDR3 covers 13 residues. Trimming shortened V by 2 bases and J by 8 bases, and 12 bases separated the two germline ends. The CDR3 loop reads CASSLVRKPEAFF. The CDR3 coding sequence is TGTGCCAGCAGTTTAGTGAGGAAGCCAGAAGCTTTCTTT.

The chain's CDR3 is CATKNGGYSNQPQHF. DNA of the CDR3: TGTGCCACCAAAAATGGGGGGTATAGCAATCAGCCCCAGCATTTT. This sequence joins TRBV6-5 and TRBJ1-5; D possibly corresponds to TRBD1 (5 bases). V gave up 10 bases and J gave up 0 bases, with 16 bases separating them. Germline CDR1 and CDR2: MNHEY and SVGAGI. The CDR3 runs 15 residues.

CDR3 sequence (DNA): TGCGCCAGCATGACAGCTTCGAACACCGGGGAGCTGTTTTTT. Amino acid sequence: CASMTASNTGELFF. The chain uses TRBV5-1 and TRBJ2-2, with D maybe TRBD1 (5 bases). Germline CDR1 and CDR2: SGHRS and YFSETQ. The V and J ends lost 6 bases and 0 bases respectively, with 9 bases between them. The CDR3 is 14 residues long.

The chain has TRBV9 and TRBJ1-2; 10 bases align to TRBD1. Germline assignment: CDR1 SGDLS and CDR2 YYNGEE. The CDR3 totals 15 residues. V lost 3 bases to trimming and J lost 3 bases; unmatched junction nucleotides: 5. The CDR3 sequence: CASSAGQGQYYGYTF. The CDR3 coding sequence is TGTGCCAGCAGCGCGGGACAGGGGCAATACTATGGCTACACCTTC.

The chain joins TRBV29-1 to TRBJ2-5, with TRBD1 matching over 9 bases. Unmatched junction bases numbered 6, after V lost 6 bases and J lost 4 bases. This CDR3 comprises 13 residues. Germline V gene sequence: CDR1 SQVTM, CDR2 ANQGSEA. The CDR3 nucleotides read TGCAGCGTACTCGTACAGGGGGCAGAGACCCAGTACTTC. Encoded protein: CSVLVQGAETQYF.

The rearrangement uses TRBV30 and TRBJ2-7, with a weak D call TRBD1 (6 bases). V was shortened by 3 bases and J by 3 bases, with 18 bases between the two germline ends. From germline, CDR1 is GTSNPN and CDR2 SVGIG (reference sequence). The CDR3 is made up of 15 amino acids. The CDR3 region is CAWRDTGKAGYEQYF. CDR3 bases: TGTGCCTGGAGGGATACAGGGAAAGCTGGCTACGAGCAGTACTTC.

This chain uses TRBV6-5 with TRBJ1-5; TRBD1 agrees at 7 bases. The length of the CDR3 is 14 residues. The trim removed 8 bases at V and 11 bases at J, leaving 15 bases unmatched. From germline, CDR1 is MNHEY and CDR2 SVGAGI. The CDR3 DNA follows: TGTGCCAGCTCCAACGATGGCAGGGGGGCGGCCCAGCATTTT. Its translation: CASSNDGRGAAQHF.

The genes are TRBV9 and TRBJ2-7; 11 nucleotides agree with TRBD2. V shed 0 bases, J shed 6 bases, and the junction held 2 bases outside the gene matches. Looked up from germline, CDR1 is SGDLS and CDR2 is YYNGEE. CDR3 size: 14 residues. The CDR3 here is CASSVGLAGGEQYF. Written as DNA, the CDR3 is TGTGCCAGCAGCGTAGGGCTAGCGGGGGGCGAGCAGTACTTC.

The chain links TRBV2 to TRBJ2-7, with a tentative D call TRBD1 (6 bases). Germline lookup yields CDR1 SNHLY and CDR2 FYNNEI. The CDR3 contains 11 residues. The germline V and J ends were trimmed by 2 bases and 12 bases, with 11 bases remaining between them. The CDR3 coding sequence is TGTGCCAGCAGTGAAATCACAGGGACGTACTTC. Its translation: CASSEITGTYF.

This chain joins TRBV27 and TRBJ2-1; D is possibly TRBD2 (5 bases). This CDR3 contains 12 residues. Germline-derived CDR1 and CDR2 are MNHEY and SMNVEV (reference sequence). Trimming removed 1 base at V and 9 bases at J, with 7 bases between. The CDR3 bases are TGTGCCAGCAGTTTATTACGGGGTGAGCAGTTCTTC. It translates to CASSLLRGEQFF.

This sequence joins TRBV6-6 and TRBJ1-6; D call uncertain. Looked up from germline, CDR1 is MNHNY and CDR2 is SVGAGI (reference sequence). The CDR3 has 13 residues. Trimming pared 7 bases from V and 6 bases from J, leaving 10 bases between. The CDR3 nucleotides read TGTGCCAGCAAGGACTCAGTTAATTCACCCCTCCACTTT. It is translated as CASKDSVNSPLHF.

The rearrangement links TRBV29-1 to TRBJ2-2; D perhaps matches TRBD2 (5 bases). Trimming cost V 1 base and J 1 base, with 7 bases left between them. The CDR3 has 14 amino acids. Germline CDR1 reads SQVTM; CDR2 reads ANQGSEA. The CDR3 DNA reads as TGCAGCGTTGAAGGGAGCGGGAACACCGGGGAGCTGTTTTTT. It specifies CSVEGSGNTGELFF.

V usage is TRBV10-1 and J usage is TRBJ2-7, with 8 bases aligning to TRBD2. The CDR3 runs 14 residues. After removal of 2 bases from V and 2 bases from J, the junction contained 2 bases not matched to a gene. Germline loops: CDR1 WNHNN, CDR2 SYGVQD (reference sequence). In nucleotides, the CDR3 is TGCGCCAGCAGTGAGCTAGCGGGCACCTACGAGCAGTACTTC. Residues: CASSELAGTYEQYF.

The chain is built from TRBV11-3 and TRBJ2-1, with a possible D match to TRBD2 (6 bases). Trimming removed 5 bases from V and 4 bases from J, with 15 bases in between. The CDR3 spans 15 residues. From germline, CDR1 is SGHNT and CDR2 YENEEA. The CDR3 DNA follows: TGTGCCAGCAGCCTCCTATTAGCGGTTTACAATGAGCAGTTCTTC. This codes for CASSLLLAVYNEQFF.